This TCR beta chain was retrieved from a study of shared clonotypes between healthy human individuals. Whole-study context: Per donor, CD8 memory used one plate, CD8 naive used two, CD4 memory used three and CD4 naive used three.

The material for each subset, its genomic DNA, was split evenly across several immunoSEQ plates. When replicate PCRs were run on sorted subsets, they used roughly 0.2 ug DNA, some 29,000 T cell genomes. Original methodology: ImmunoSEQ sequences covered only the junction and lacked quality scores; filtering therefore differed. The repertoire was sequenced with immunoSEQ multiplex PCR; TCRdb's copy has only in-frame clones and lacks some. V and J calls plus clone size are reproduced from that table; the DNA served to infer D and trimming. The sample holds 1.6 million or so clones, about 98.5% seen once. The CDR3 runs to 13 residues. V lost 10 bases and J lost 2, with 12 bases in between. Looked up from germline, CDR1 is SGHDN and CDR2 is FVKESK.

The TCR was taken from a man aged 25-45 years in good health. This chain uses TRBV14 with TRBJ2-1; D may be TRBD1 (6 bases). Specimen: naive CD4+ T cells sorted from blood. Described subset: CD45RA+ positively selected. CDR3 bases: TGTGCCAACCCGGGACATCCCTACAATGAGCAGTTCTTC. Amino acid sequence: CANPGHPYNEQFF.